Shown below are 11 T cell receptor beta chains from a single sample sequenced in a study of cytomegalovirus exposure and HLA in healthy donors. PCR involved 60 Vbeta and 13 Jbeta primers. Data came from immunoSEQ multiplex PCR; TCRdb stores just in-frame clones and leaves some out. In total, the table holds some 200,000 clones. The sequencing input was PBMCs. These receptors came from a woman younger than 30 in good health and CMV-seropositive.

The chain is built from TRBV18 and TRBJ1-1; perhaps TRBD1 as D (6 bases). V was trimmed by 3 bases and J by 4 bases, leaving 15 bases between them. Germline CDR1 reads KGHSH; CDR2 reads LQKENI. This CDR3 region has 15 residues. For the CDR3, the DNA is TGTGCCAGCTCACCCACAGGGAAATCGGGCACTGAAGCTTTCTTT. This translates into CASSPTGKSGTEAFF.

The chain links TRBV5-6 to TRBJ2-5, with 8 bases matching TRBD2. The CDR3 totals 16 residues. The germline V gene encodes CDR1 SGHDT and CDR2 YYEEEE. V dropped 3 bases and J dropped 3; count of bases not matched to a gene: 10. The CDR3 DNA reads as TGTGCCAGCAGCTACCTAGTCGGGGGGGGGAAAGAGACCCAGTACTTC. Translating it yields CASSYLVGGGKETQYF.

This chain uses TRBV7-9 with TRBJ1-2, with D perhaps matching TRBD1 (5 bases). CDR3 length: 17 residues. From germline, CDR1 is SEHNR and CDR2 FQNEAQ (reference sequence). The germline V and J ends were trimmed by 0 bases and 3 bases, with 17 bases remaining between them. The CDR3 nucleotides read TGTGCCAGCAGCTTAGCGCAATCAGGCAGGGAACACTATGGCTACACCTTC. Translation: CASSLAQSGREHYGYTF.

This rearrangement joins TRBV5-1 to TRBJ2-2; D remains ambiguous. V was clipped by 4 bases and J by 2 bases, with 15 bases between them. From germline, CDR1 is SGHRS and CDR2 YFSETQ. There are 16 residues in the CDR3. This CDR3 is CASSPDSPTNTGELFF. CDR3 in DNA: TGCGCCAGCAGCCCCGATTCCCCCACTAACACCGGGGAGCTGTTTTTT.

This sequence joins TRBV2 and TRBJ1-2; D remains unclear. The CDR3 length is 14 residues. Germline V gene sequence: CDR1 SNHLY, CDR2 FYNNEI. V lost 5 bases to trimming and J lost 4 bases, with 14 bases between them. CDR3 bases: TGTGCCAGCAGTCTCGACATTTACAGCTATGGCTACACCTTC. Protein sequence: CASSLDIYSYGYTF.

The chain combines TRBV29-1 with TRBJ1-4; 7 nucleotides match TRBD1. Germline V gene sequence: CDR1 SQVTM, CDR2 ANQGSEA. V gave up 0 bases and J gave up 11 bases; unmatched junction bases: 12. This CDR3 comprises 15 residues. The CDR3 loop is CSVEDGDRVFGKLFF. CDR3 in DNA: TGCAGCGTTGAAGACGGTGACAGGGTTTTCGGGAAACTGTTTTTT.

The CDR3 bases are TGTGCCAGTACCCCCCGGGGCCAAGAGACCCAGTACTTC. It is translated as CASTPRGQETQYF. V usage is TRBV19 and J usage is TRBJ2-5; possible D gene TRBD2, 5 bases. Trimming cost V 7 bases and J 1 base, with 10 bases left between them. Per the germline V gene, CDR1 is LNHDA and CDR2 is SQIVND (reference sequence). The CDR3 has 13 amino acids. The entire variable domain, with the rest obtained from reference TRBV19 and TRBJ2-5, is as follows: DGGITQSPKYLFRKEGQNVTLSCEQNLNHDAMYWYRQDPGQGLRLIYYSQIVNDFQKGDIAEGYSVSREKKESFPLTVTSAQKNPTAFYLCASTPRGQETQYFGPGTRLLVL.

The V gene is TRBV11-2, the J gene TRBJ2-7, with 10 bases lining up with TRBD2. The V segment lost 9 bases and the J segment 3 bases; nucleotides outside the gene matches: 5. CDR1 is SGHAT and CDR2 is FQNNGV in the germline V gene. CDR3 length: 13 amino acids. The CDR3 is CASRLAGLYEQYF. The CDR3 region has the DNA TGTGCCAGTAGACTAGCGGGCCTCTACGAGCAGTACTTC.

The DNA of the CDR3 is TGTGCCAGCAGTCCATTACTAGCGGGTCCCGGGGAGCTGTTTTTT. Amino acid sequence: CASSPLLAGPGELFF. The rearrangement links TRBV6-4 to TRBJ2-2; 9 bases are a match to TRBD2. Germline values: CDR1 MRHNA, CDR2 SNTAGT. J was trimmed by 6 bases and V by 5 bases; bases with no gene match: 7. The CDR3 is made up of 15 amino acids.

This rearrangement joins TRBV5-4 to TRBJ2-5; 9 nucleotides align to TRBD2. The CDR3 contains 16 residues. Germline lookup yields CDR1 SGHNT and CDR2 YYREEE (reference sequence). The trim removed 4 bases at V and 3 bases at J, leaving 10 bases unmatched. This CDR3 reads CASSRWGKREEETQYF. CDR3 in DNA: TGTGCCAGCAGCCGGTGGGGAAAGCGGGAGGAAGAGACCCAGTACTTC. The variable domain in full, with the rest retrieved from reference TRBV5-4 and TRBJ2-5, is ETGVTQSPTHLIKTRGQQVTLRCSSQSGHNTVSWYQQALGQGPQFIFQYYREEENGRGNFPPRFSGLQFPNYSSELNVNALELDDSALYLCASSRWGKREEETQYFGPGTRLLVL.

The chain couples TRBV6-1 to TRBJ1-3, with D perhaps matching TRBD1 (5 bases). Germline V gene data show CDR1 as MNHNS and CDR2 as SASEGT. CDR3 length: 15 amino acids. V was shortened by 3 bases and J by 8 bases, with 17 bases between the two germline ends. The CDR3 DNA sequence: TGTGCCAGCAGTGAGAAAATGGGTGGGGCGGACACCATATATTTT. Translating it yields CASSEKMGGADTIYF.